The next 5 T cell receptor beta chains were all read from a single sample in a study of glioma-infiltrating T cells. Using RNA template, CDR3s of TCR alpha and beta were amplified with iRepertoire arm-PCR. MiXCR was run by TCRdb on the multiplex PCR reads, yielding one entry per CDR3 protein. The data contain fewer than 500,000 distinct CDR3 sequences, 41% of them seen just once; the ten biggest clones take up about 12%. Sequenced input: glioma tissue, nonneoplastic brain tissue, or PBMCs (not recorded which). The receptors stem from a human donor with low-grade glioma or glioblastoma, undergoing nonglioma brain surgery, or in good health (not recorded which).

On this clonotype: One junction end does not reproduce the germline sequence, and a read error may be involved. The V call is TRBV10-3, the J call TRBJ2-7, with D perhaps TRBD2 (5 bases). Germline CDR1 is ENHRY and CDR2 is SYGVKD. The CDR3 extends over 14 amino acids. The CDR3 loop reads CAMSVWENDYEQYF. In nucleotides, the CDR3 is TGTGCCATGAGTGTATGGGAGAACGACTACGAGCAGTACTTC.

DNA for the CDR3: TGTGCCAGCAGCTTGAACGGTGCCCTTAACTATGGCTACACCTTC. Its protein is CASSLNGALNYGYTF. The gene calls are TRBV7-8 and TRBJ1-2; D remains unclear. Germline lookup yields CDR1 SGHVS and CDR2 FQNEAQ. CDR3 length equals 15 residues. V was pared by 3 bases and J by 1 base, with 12 bases between.

The chain recombines TRBV28 with TRBJ2-1; no reliable D call. Trimming removed 3 bases at V and 5 bases at J, with 14 bases between. The CDR3 totals 15 residues. The V gene's germline CDR1 is MDHEN and CDR2 SYDVKM. The CDR3 spells CASSFGPAYHNEQFF. The CDR3, as DNA: TGTGCCAGCAGTTTCGGTCCAGCTTATCACAATGAGCAGTTCTTC.

The chain employs TRBV28 and TRBJ2-1; D is uncertain. The end of the DNA is better explained by TRBJ2-7, so the J call may be wrong. This CDR3 comprises 14 residues. The germline gives CDR1 MDHEN, CDR2 SYDVKM. The CDR3 nucleotides are TGTGCCAGCAGTTTGATGGGTGGGACCTACGAGCAGTACTTC. Protein sequence: CASSLMGGTYEQYF.

This clonotype appeared many times. The chain recombines TRBV6-1 with TRBJ1-5, with D maybe TRBD1 (6 bases). CDR3 length: 14 amino acids. V was clipped by 5 bases and J by 2 bases, with 10 bases between them. Per germline, CDR1 MNHNS and CDR2 SASEGT. The CDR3 DNA reads as TGTGCCAGCAGTCCGGGGGGGCGCAATCAGCCCCAGCATTTT. Its protein is CASSPGGRNQPQHF.